Each of the 22 T cell receptor beta chains below was sequenced from the same sample in a study of molecular identifiers for immune sequencing clone quantification. TCRdb called the PCR reads again in MiXCR, with one record for every CDR3 protein. The table includes some 320,000 distinct CDR3 sequences, about a fifth detected once. The sample comprised naive CD8+ T cells from blood, with Jurkat cell RNA spiked in. Subset specified: FACS-sorted CD8+CD4-CCR7+CD45RA+ naive T cells. The receptors shown here come from a human donor in good health. Some libraries in this study had Jurkat cell RNA spiked in.

The V gene is TRBV27, the J gene TRBJ1-5; TRBD1 might be the D (5 bases). Trimming stripped 6 bases from V and 4 bases from J, with 19 bases between. The CDR3 has 16 amino acids. The germline gives CDR1 MNHEY, CDR2 SMNVEV (reference sequence). CDR3 coding DNA: TGTGCCAGCAGGACCTACAGCTTTGGGACTAATCAGCCCCAGCATTTT. Protein: CASRTYSFGTNQPQHF.

With regard to this clonotype: A read error is possible here, since a much larger clone lies one base away. This rearrangement joins TRBV7-9 to TRBJ2-4; the D is unclear. CDR3 length: 11 amino acids. Germline-derived CDR1 and CDR2 are SEHNR and FQNEAQ (reference sequence). V shed 5 bases and J shed 11 bases, with 10 bases lying between them. CDR3 DNA: TGTGCCAGCAGCCCTCGAGACGTTCAGTACTTC. Amino acid sequence: CASSPRDVQYF.

This clonotype was detected many times. The chain is built from TRBV29-1 and TRBJ2-3, with D possibly matching TRBD2 (6 bases). Germline CDR1 and CDR2: SQVTM and ANQGSEA. V lost 7 bases, J lost 1 base, and 15 bases lay in between. The CDR3 covers 14 residues. CDR3 nucleotide sequence: TGCAGCGGAGACGGAGGGCTCCGCACAGATACGCAGTATTTT. As protein: CSGDGGLRTDTQYF.

Of note for this clonotype: Since a much larger clone is just one base distant, this may be a read error. The chain couples TRBV7-9 to TRBJ1-4; no clear D. This CDR3 spans 15 amino acids. V lost 1 base and J 12 bases, leaving 18 bases between the germline ends. The germline V gene has CDR1 SEHNR and CDR2 FQNEAQ (reference sequence). CDR3 DNA sequence: TGTGCCAGCAGCTTAGGCATAGTCCAGTTTTCGGAACTGTTTTTT. Its protein is CASSLGIVQFSELFF.

This clonotype showed up just a few times. The CDR3 DNA reads as TGTGCCAGCAGCCCACCGGACCTGAGGGCTGAAGCTTTCTTT. Its translation: CASSPPDLRAEAFF. J is TRBJ1-1 and V is TRBV7-9, with no clear D. V was pared by 5 bases and J by 6 bases, with 16 bases between. The CDR3 has 14 amino acids. Germline CDR1 and CDR2: SEHNR and FQNEAQ (reference sequence).

A note on this clonotype: This may be a read error: a much more frequent sequence differs by one nucleotide. The V gene is TRBV2, the J gene TRBJ1-2; D gene unclear. CDR1 is SNHLY and CDR2 is FYNNEI in the germline V gene. There are 15 residues in the CDR3. Trimming took off 2 bases at V and 5 bases at J, with 15 bases between the two ends. The CDR3 region is CASSESSLIKYGYTF. As DNA, the CDR3 is TGTGCCAGCAGTGAATCGAGTTTGATTAAGTATGGCTACACCTTC.

This CDR3 reads CASSYSGRSYEQYF. The CDR3 DNA is TGTGCCAGCAGTTACTCAGGCAGGTCCTACGAGCAGTACTTC. This rearrangement joins TRBV6-2 or TRBV6-3 to TRBJ2-7; D is ambiguous. Per the germline V gene, CDR1 is MNHEY and CDR2 is SVGEGT. This CDR3 comprises 14 residues. Trimming left V 0 bases short and J 1 base short, with 7 bases between.

This clonotype was seen ten or more times. The rearrangement joins TRBV25-1 to TRBJ1-1; D gene ambiguous. Trimming removed 4 bases from V and 1 base from J, with 7 bases in between. The CDR3 runs to 13 residues. CDR1 and CDR2 (germline): MGHDK, SYGVNS. CDR3 bases: TGTGCCAGCAGTGCCAACGAGAACACTGAAGCTTTCTTT. Translated: CASSANENTEAFF. Filled out from reference TRBV25-1 and TRBJ1-1, the complete variable domain reads EADIYQTPRYLVIGTGKKITLECSQTMGHDKMYWYQQDPGMELHLIHYSYGVNSTEKGDLSSESTVSRIRTEHFPLTLESARPSHTSQYLCASSANENTEAFFGQGTRLTVV.

Notes on this clonotype: This clone may be a read error of a much larger clone one base away. This chain connects TRBV4-1 to TRBJ1-1, with D unclear. V shed 3 bases and J shed 4 bases, with 9 bases lying between them. The CDR3 covers 13 residues. The germline gives CDR1 MGHRA, CDR2 YSYEKL. CDR3 nucleotides: TGCGCCAGCAGCCACGCTATGAGCACTGAAGCTTTCTTT. As protein: CASSHAMSTEAFF.

This clonotype has at least ten counts. The chain links TRBV6-2 or TRBV6-3 to TRBJ2-7; D may be TRBD1 (5 bases). The CDR3 length is 12 residues. Germline V gene lookup returns CDR1 MNHEY and CDR2 SVGEGT. Trimming shortened V by 2 bases and J by 6 bases, and 8 bases separated the two germline ends. The CDR3 DNA reads TGTGCCAGCAGTTACGGGGCCCCCGAGCAGTACTTC. Its translation: CASSYGAPEQYF.

This rearrangement joins TRBV19 to TRBJ2-2, with D perhaps assigned TRBD1 or TRBD2 (7 bases each). Germline V gene data show CDR1 as LNHDA and CDR2 as SQIVND (reference sequence). This CDR3 has 17 residues. V was clipped by 7 bases and J by 0 bases, with 18 bases between them. The CDR3: CASTMGEGQPNTGELFF. The CDR3 DNA is TGTGCCAGTACCATGGGGGAGGGACAGCCGAACACCGGGGAGCTGTTTTTT. Filled out from reference TRBV19 and TRBJ2-2, the complete variable domain reads DGGITQSPKYLFRKEGQNVTLSCEQNLNHDAMYWYRQDPGQGLRLIYYSQIVNDFQKGDIAEGYSVSREKKESFPLTVTSAQKNPTAFYLCASTMGEGQPNTGELFFGEGSRLTVL.

This clonotype has ten or more counts. The chain uses TRBV18 and TRBJ1-5; unclear D gene. Germline CDR1 and CDR2: KGHSH and LQKENI. The CDR3 is made up of 14 amino acids. V lost 6 bases to trimming and J lost 0 bases, with 9 bases between them. The CDR3 sequence is CASSLKDSNQPQHF. The DNA of the CDR3 is TGTGCCAGCTCCCTCAAAGATAGCAATCAGCCCCAGCATTTT.

The J gene is TRBJ2-7, the V gene TRBV30; 10 positions agree with TRBD1. Germline V lookup: CDR1 GTSNPN, CDR2 SVGIG (reference sequence). The ends lost 3 bases at V and 7 bases at J; junction bases unmatched: 12. The CDR3 has 15 amino acids. CDR3 bases: TGTGCCTGGAGCCCCAGGGACAGGGGATTGTGGGAGCAGTACTTC. It translates to CAWSPRDRGLWEQYF.

This clonotype was found a few times. The rearrangement links TRBV20-1 to TRBJ2-6; TRBD1 agrees at 9 bases. V lost 4 bases and J lost 7; bases outside the gene matches: 26. Germline-derived CDR1 and CDR2 are DFQATT and SNEGSKA (reference sequence). The CDR3 has 21 residues. The CDR3 spells CSANNPGTGTLTSLAANVLTF. The CDR3 DNA is TGCAGTGCTAATAATCCCGGGACAGGGACCCTTACGTCTCTGGCAGCCAACGTCCTGACTTTC.

This clonotype was counted ten times or more. The chain is built from TRBV12-3 or TRBV12-4 and TRBJ2-2; D might be TRBD2 (5 bases). V lost 6 bases to trimming and J lost 3 bases, with 8 bases between them. CDR3 length equals 13 residues. The CDR3 reads CASRGADTGELFF. In DNA form, the CDR3 reads TGTGCCAGCAGGGGAGCAGACACCGGGGAGCTGTTTTTT.

At least ten counts were recorded for this clonotype. This sequence joins TRBV7-9 and TRBJ2-7; D ambiguous. Germline CDR1 SEHNR, CDR2 FQNEAQ (reference sequence). This CDR3 is 14 amino acids long. Trimming cost V 5 bases and J 0 bases, with 11 bases left between them. The CDR3 coding sequence is TGTGCCAGCAGCCCATTTCCCAGCTCCTACGAGCAGTACTTC. It is translated as CASSPFPSSYEQYF. Variable domain in full (rest from reference TRBV7-9 and TRBJ2-7): DTGVSQNPRHKITKRGQNVTFRCDPISEHNRLYWYRQTLGQGPEFLTYFQNEAQLEKSRLLSDRFSAERPKGSFSTLEIQRTEQGDSAMYLCASSPFPSSYEQYFGPGTRLTVT.

This clonotype was observed many times. The J gene is TRBJ2-5, the V gene TRBV12-3 or TRBV12-4, with TRBD2 matching 13 bases. The CDR3 contains 20 residues. Trimming cost V 6 bases and J 1 base; bases outside gene matches: 17. Here the CDR3 reads CASSPGARLAGGHVQETQYF. CDR3 nucleotides: TGTGCCAGCAGCCCCGGGGCTCGACTAGCGGGGGGCCACGTCCAAGAGACCCAGTACTTC.

The gene calls are TRBV4-2 and TRBJ2-7; 12 bases map to TRBD2. V lost 8 bases, J lost 6 bases, and 23 bases stayed unmatched. This CDR3 comprises 19 residues. Germline CDR1 is LGHNA and CDR2 is YNFKEQ. The CDR3 spells CASWPTGLAGPRPLCEQYF. In DNA form, the CDR3 reads TGTGCCAGCTGGCCAACCGGACTAGCGGGACCCCGCCCTTTGTGCGAGCAGTACTTC.

Notes on this clonotype: A much larger clone sits a single nucleotide away, making a read error possible. This chain joins TRBV20-1 and TRBJ2-7, with TRBD1 matching over 7 bases. From germline, CDR1 is DFQATT and CDR2 SNEGSKA (reference sequence). The CDR3 has 12 amino acids. The CDR3 DNA follows: TGCGGTGCCTCCGGACAGGCCTACGAGCAGTACTTC. Translating gives CGASGQAYEQYF.

The sample holds many counts of this clonotype. This chain connects TRBV7-9 to TRBJ2-1; 9 bases are a match to TRBD2. The V gene's germline CDR1 is SEHNR and CDR2 FQNEAQ (reference sequence). This CDR3 has 15 amino acids. V was pared by 0 bases and J by 7 bases, with 4 bases of the junction left unmatched. For the CDR3, the DNA is TGTGCCAGCAGCTTAGCCCAGCGGGGGGCGAATGAGCAGTTCTTC. It yields the protein CASSLAQRGANEQFF.

A note on this clonotype: A much larger clone is a single base away; this may be a read error. The chain has TRBV12-3 or TRBV12-4 and TRBJ2-3, with D tentatively TRBD2 (7 bases). CDR3 size: 16 residues. Trimming removed 7 bases at V and 0 bases at J, with 17 bases between. The CDR3 DNA reads TGTGCCAGCACCCCAAAGCGGGACATCAGCACAGATACGCAGTATTTT. It codes for CASTPKRDISTDTQYF.

The V gene is TRBV11-3, the J gene TRBJ2-1; possibly TRBD1 for D (6 bases). V dropped 4 bases and J dropped 8 bases, with 15 bases sitting between them. The CDR3 contains 14 residues. Germline CDR1 SGHNT, CDR2 YENEEA. The CDR3 loop is CASSSRGGTDEQFF. In nucleotides, the CDR3 is TGTGCCAGCAGCTCCCGAGGGGGTACGGATGAGCAGTTCTTC.